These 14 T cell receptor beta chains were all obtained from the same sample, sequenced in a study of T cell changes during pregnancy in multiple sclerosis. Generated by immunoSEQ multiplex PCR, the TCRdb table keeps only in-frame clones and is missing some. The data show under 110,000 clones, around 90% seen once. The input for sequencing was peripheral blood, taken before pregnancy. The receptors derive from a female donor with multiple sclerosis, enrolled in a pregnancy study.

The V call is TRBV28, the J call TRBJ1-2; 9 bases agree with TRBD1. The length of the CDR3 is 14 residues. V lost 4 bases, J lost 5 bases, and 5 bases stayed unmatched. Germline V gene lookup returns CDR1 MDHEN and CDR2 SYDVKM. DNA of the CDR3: TGTGCCAGCAGTTACCGGACAGGGGTATATGGCTACACCTTC. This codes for CASSYRTGVYGYTF.

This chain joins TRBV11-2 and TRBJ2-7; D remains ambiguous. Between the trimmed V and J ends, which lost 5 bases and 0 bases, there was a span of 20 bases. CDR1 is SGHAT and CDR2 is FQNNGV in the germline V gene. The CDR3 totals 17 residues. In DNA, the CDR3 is TGTGCCAGCAGCGATACACTGCGGATCGCAATCTCCTACGAGCAGTACTTC. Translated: CASSDTLRIAISYEQYF. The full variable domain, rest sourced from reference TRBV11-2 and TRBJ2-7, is EAGVAQSPRYKIIEKRQSVAFWCNPISGHATLYWYQQILGQGPKLLIQFQNNGVVDDSQLPKDRFSAERLKGVDSTLKIQPAKLEDSAVYLCASSDTLRIAISYEQYFGPGTRLTVT.

In DNA form, the CDR3 reads TGCGCCAGCAGCTTGGCGGGGGAGTATGGCTACACCTTC. This encodes CASSLAGEYGYTF. The genes are TRBV5-1 and TRBJ1-2; D might be TRBD1 (5 bases). This CDR3 comprises 13 residues. The germline V gene encodes CDR1 SGHRS and CDR2 YFSETQ. V lost 0 bases to trimming and J lost 5 bases, with 8 bases between them.

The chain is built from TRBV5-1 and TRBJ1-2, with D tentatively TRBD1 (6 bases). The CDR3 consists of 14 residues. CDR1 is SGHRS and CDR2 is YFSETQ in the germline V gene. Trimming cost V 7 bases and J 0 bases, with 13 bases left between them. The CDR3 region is CASRYRTANYGYTF. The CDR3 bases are TGCGCCAGCCGCTACAGGACAGCTAACTATGGCTACACCTTC.

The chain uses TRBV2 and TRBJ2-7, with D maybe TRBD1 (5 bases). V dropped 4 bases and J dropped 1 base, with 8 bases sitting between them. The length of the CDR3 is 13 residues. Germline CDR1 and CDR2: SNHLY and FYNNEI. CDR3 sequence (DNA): TGTGCCAGCAGTGGTGACAGATCCTACGAGCAGTACTTC. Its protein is CASSGDRSYEQYF. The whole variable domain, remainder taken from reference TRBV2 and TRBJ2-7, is EPEVTQTPSHQVTQMGQEVILRCVPISNHLYFYWYRQILGQKVEFLVSFYNNEISEKSEIFDDQFSVERPDGSNFTLKIRSTKLEDSAMYFCASSGDRSYEQYFGPGTRLTVT.

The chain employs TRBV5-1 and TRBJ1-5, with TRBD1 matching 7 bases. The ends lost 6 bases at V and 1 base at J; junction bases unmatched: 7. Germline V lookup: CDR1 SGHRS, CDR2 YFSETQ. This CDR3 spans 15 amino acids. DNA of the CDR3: TGCGCCAGCAAAGATAGGACAGGCAGCAATCAGCCCCAGCATTTT. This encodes CASKDRTGSNQPQHF.

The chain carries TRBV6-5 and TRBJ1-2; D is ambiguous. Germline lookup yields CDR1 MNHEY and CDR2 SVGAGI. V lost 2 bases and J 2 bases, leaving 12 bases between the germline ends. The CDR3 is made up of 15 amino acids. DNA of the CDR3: TGTGCCAGCAGTTACACGGCAGGAACCAACTATGGCTACACCTTC. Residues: CASSYTAGTNYGYTF.

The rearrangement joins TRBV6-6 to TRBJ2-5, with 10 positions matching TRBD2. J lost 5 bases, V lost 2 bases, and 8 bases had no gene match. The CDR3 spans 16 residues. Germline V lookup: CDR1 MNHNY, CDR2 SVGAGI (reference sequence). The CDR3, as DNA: TGTGCCAGCAGTTACGGAGAGCGGGGGGGCCTTGAGACCCAGTACTTC. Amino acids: CASSYGERGGLETQYF.

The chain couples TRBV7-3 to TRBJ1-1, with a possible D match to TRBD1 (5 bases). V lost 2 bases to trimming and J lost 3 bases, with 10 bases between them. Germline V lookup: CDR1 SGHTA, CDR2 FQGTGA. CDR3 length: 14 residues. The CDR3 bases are TGTGCCAGCAGCTTAGGGGGGAAAGACACTGAAGCTTTCTTT. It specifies CASSLGGKDTEAFF.

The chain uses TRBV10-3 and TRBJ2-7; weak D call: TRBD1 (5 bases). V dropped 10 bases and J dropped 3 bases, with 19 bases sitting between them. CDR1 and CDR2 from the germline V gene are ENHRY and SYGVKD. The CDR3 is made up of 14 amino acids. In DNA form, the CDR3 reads TGTGCCACCGCCGGTAGGGGCCTCCTCTACGAGCAGTACTTC. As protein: CATAGRGLLYEQYF.

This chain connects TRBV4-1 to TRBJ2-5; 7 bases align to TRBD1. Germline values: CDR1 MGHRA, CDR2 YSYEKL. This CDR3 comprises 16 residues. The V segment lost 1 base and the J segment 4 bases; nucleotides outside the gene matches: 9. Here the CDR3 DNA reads TGCGCCAGCAGCCAAGTTGAGGGTAACAGGGGAGAGACCCAGTACTTC. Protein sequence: CASSQVEGNRGETQYF.

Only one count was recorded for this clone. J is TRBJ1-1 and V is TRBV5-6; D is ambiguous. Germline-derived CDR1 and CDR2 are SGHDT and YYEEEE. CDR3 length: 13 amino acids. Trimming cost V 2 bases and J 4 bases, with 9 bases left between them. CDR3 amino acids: CASSFYSGTEAFF. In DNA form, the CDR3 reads TGTGCCAGCAGCTTTTACTCCGGCACTGAAGCTTTCTTT. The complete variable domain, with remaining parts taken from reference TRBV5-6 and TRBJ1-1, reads DAGVTQSPTHLIKTRGQQVTLRCSPKSGHDTVSWYQQALGQGPQFIFQYYEEEERQRGNFPDRFSGHQFPNYSSELNVNALLLGDSALYLCASSFYSGTEAFFGQGTRLTVV.

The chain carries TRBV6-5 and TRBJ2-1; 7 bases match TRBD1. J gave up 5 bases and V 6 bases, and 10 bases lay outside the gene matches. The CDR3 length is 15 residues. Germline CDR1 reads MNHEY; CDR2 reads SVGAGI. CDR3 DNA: TGTGCCAGCAGATTAACGGGACAGCTCAACAATGAGCAGTTCTTC. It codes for CASRLTGQLNNEQFF.

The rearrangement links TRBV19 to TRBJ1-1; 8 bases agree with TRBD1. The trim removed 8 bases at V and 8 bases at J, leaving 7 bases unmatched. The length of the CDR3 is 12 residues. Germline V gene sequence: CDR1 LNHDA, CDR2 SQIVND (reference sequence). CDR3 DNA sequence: TGTGCCAGTTCCCGACAGGGGAACGAAGCTTTCTTT. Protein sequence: CASSRQGNEAFF.